These 18 T cell receptor beta chains were all obtained from the same sample, sequenced in a study of identical twins (dated by TCRdb to 2016 to 2017). The library was made by 5' RACE. TCRdb records Illumina HiSeq 2000 as the sequencer. TCRdb took the public reads, trimmed them with fastp at Q25, ran MiXCR for clone calling and kept in-frame beta chains. A single entry per CDR3 protein holds the most common genes and DNA from its merged rows. This sample comprises about 730,000 distinct CDR3 sequences, about 20% of them detected only once. The ten largest clones capture over 4% of the sample. These data are also associated with another study on T cells expressing NK-cell markers.

Sequenced: PBMCs. Receptors originate from a woman between 18 and 30 years old in good health.

The chain employs TRBV7-9 and TRBJ2-5, with D tentatively TRBD2 (5 bases). Germline V gene sequence: CDR1 SEHNR, CDR2 FQNEAQ (reference sequence). V was cut by 3 bases and J by 0 bases, with 11 bases left in between. This CDR3 is built from 15 residues. The DNA for the CDR3 is TGTGCCAGCAGCTTGACGGGAAAGTACCAAGAGACCCAGTACTTC. It codes for CASSLTGKYQETQYF. The full variable domain, rest sourced from reference TRBV7-9 and TRBJ2-5, is DTGVSQNPRHKITKRGQNVTFRCDPISEHNRLYWYRQTLGQGPEFLTYFQNEAQLEKSRLLSDRFSAERPKGSFSTLEIQRTEQGDSAMYLCASSLTGKYQETQYFGPGTRLLVL.

CDR3 amino acids: CSGLASSYNEQFF. The CDR3 DNA reads TGCAGCGGGCTAGCCAGCTCCTACAATGAGCAGTTCTTC. The V call is TRBV29-1, the J call TRBJ2-1; TRBD2 is a possible D gene (5 bases). V lost 7 bases, J lost 0 bases, and 10 bases lay in between. Germline V gene sequence: CDR1 SQVTM, CDR2 ANQGSEA. This CDR3 has 13 amino acids.

This clonotype was recorded many times. The rearrangement joins TRBV7-2 to TRBJ1-1; D is unclear. This CDR3 has 11 residues. The V gene lost 5 bases and the J gene lost 8 bases, with 9 bases spanning the gap. CDR1 is SGHTA and CDR2 is FQGNSA in the germline V gene. CDR3 in amino acids: CASSLLVEAFF. CDR3 in DNA: TGTGCCAGCAGCCTTTTAGTGGAAGCTTTCTTT.

The gene calls are TRBV11-2 and TRBJ2-5; no definite D call. The germline gives CDR1 SGHAT, CDR2 FQNNGV. The CDR3 has 13 amino acids. V lost 1 base and J 6 bases, leaving 9 bases between the germline ends. The chain's CDR3 is CASSLVGSQTQYF. The CDR3 nucleotides are TGTGCCAGCAGCTTAGTCGGCTCCCAGACCCAGTACTTC.

The chain has TRBV6-2 or TRBV6-3 and TRBJ2-7; D gene ambiguous. There are 10 residues in the CDR3. Looked up from germline, CDR1 is MNHEY and CDR2 is SVGEGT. Trimming took 6 bases from V and 5 from J, leaving 5 bases between them. CDR3 DNA sequence: TGTGCCAGCAGATACAACGAGCAGTACTTC. Encoded protein: CASRYNEQYF.

This clonotype was seen repeatedly, ten times or more. The V call is TRBV7-9, the J call TRBJ2-1; D is undetermined. CDR3 length: 13 residues. Looked up from germline, CDR1 is SEHNR and CDR2 is FQNEAQ (reference sequence). Deletions cut 5 bases from V and 9 bases from J, with 14 bases between. CDR3 protein: CASSRGPSGEQFF. CDR3 in DNA: TGTGCCAGCAGCCGAGGCCCCTCTGGTGAGCAGTTCTTC.

The J gene is TRBJ2-1, the V gene TRBV9; D not certain. V was trimmed by 4 bases and J by 4 bases, leaving 9 bases between them. This CDR3 spans 13 amino acids. The germline gives CDR1 SGDLS, CDR2 YYNGEE. As DNA, the CDR3 is TGTGCCAGCAGCAAGAGCACTTACAATGAGCAGTTCTTC. Translation gives CASSKSTYNEQFF.

This chain joins TRBV12-3 or TRBV12-4 and TRBJ2-1; TRBD2 matches 10 bases. Trimming took 6 bases from V and 12 from J; bases not matched to a gene: 17. The CDR3 is made up of 16 amino acids. The CDR3 spells CASRPKLAGVRFVQFF. In DNA form, the CDR3 reads TGTGCCAGCAGACCCAAGCTAGCGGGAGTAAGGTTTGTGCAGTTCTTC.

This clonotype has just a few counts. The chain links TRBV20-1 to TRBJ1-2, with D tentatively TRBD1 (5 bases). Germline V gives CDR1 DFQATT, CDR2 SNEGSKA (reference sequence). V was trimmed by 6 bases and J by 2 bases, leaving 13 bases between them. The CDR3 sequence is 13 residues long. In DNA, the CDR3 is TGCAGTGCCAGCCGGGACGGAAACTATGGCTACACCTTC. Translation gives CSASRDGNYGYTF.

This clonotype was seen ten or more times. The V call is TRBV5-1, the J call TRBJ2-1; 9 nucleotides agree with TRBD2. The CDR3 is made up of 16 amino acids. Germline V gene sequence: CDR1 SGHRS, CDR2 YFSETQ. The V segment lost 2 bases and the J segment 4 bases; nucleotides outside the gene matches: 7. CDR3 sequence: CASSFIGGGAYNEQFF. In DNA form, the CDR3 reads TGCGCCAGCAGCTTTATCGGCGGGGGGGCATACAATGAGCAGTTCTTC.

There are many counts of this clonotype. CDR3 loop: CSARDLDSGELFF. The CDR3, as DNA: TGCAGTGCTAGAGATCTAGACAGCGGGGAGCTGTTTTTT. This sequence joins TRBV20-1 and TRBJ2-2, with D maybe TRBD1 (5 bases). Per the germline V gene, CDR1 is DFQATT and CDR2 is SNEGSKA (reference sequence). Trimming stripped 0 bases from V and 7 bases from J, with 9 bases between. The CDR3 runs 13 residues.

Ten or more counts support this clonotype. The J gene is TRBJ2-3, the V gene TRBV7-6; TRBD1 matches at 10 bases. This CDR3 is built from 16 residues. V dropped 7 bases and J dropped 4; count of bases not matched to a gene: 11. Looked up from germline, CDR1 is SGHVS and CDR2 is FNYEAQ. As DNA, the CDR3 is TGTGCCAGCACTCTCATGGTGGGACAGGGGTCAGATACGCAGTATTTT. Protein: CASTLMVGQGSDTQYF.

The chain couples TRBV6-4 to TRBJ2-2, with D possibly TRBD2 on 6 matching bases. Deletions cut 6 bases from V and 1 base from J, with 6 bases between. Germline V gene data show CDR1 as MRHNA and CDR2 as SNTAGT. CDR3 length: 13 residues. The DNA of the CDR3 is TGTGCCAGCAGGCGGGAGAACACCGGGGAGCTGTTTTTT. Protein: CASRRENTGELFF.

This clonotype was counted only a few times. The chain uses TRBV12-3 or TRBV12-4 and TRBJ2-1, with D perhaps TRBD1 (5 bases). The ends were cut back, 6 bases at V and 0 bases at J, with 12 bases in the middle. CDR3 length: 15 amino acids. The CDR3 DNA follows: TGTGCCAGCAGCGGGCAAGGGGTCTCCTACAATGAGCAGTTCTTC. It yields the protein CASSGQGVSYNEQFF.

CDR3 sequence reads: CASRPVGNTEAFF. The CDR3 DNA sequence: TGTGCCAGCAGGCCGGTTGGGAACACTGAAGCTTTCTTT. This sequence joins TRBV11-2 and TRBJ1-1; D gene ambiguous. Deletions cut 6 bases from V and 1 base from J, with 9 bases between. Germline lookup yields CDR1 SGHAT and CDR2 FQNNGV. The CDR3 totals 13 residues.

This rearrangement joins TRBV12-3 or TRBV12-4 to TRBJ2-3, with TRBD2 identical over 9 bases. This CDR3 has 16 residues. After removal of 6 bases from V and 2 bases from J, the junction contained 9 bases not matched to a gene. The DNA for the CDR3 is TGTGCCAGCAGAAATCCTAGCGGGACAGCCACAGATACGCAGTATTTT. It encodes CASRNPSGTATDTQYF.

The V call is TRBV12-3 or TRBV12-4, the J call TRBJ2-1; D might be TRBD1 (5 bases). The CDR3 has 14 residues. Trimming left V 5 bases short and J 0 bases short, with 8 bases between. The CDR3 is CASSRGLSYNEQFF. For the CDR3, the DNA is TGTGCCAGCAGTAGGGGTCTCTCCTACAATGAGCAGTTCTTC.

This clonotype showed up just a few times. This chain uses TRBV27 with TRBJ2-7, with TRBD1 identical over 9 bases. V dropped 1 base and J dropped 3; count of bases not matched to a gene: 4. This CDR3 region has 15 residues. Germline values: CDR1 MNHEY, CDR2 SMNVEV (reference sequence). CDR3 in DNA: TGTGCCAGCAGTTTATTGGGGACAGGGAACTACGAGCAGTACTTC. Its protein product is CASSLLGTGNYEQYF.